The present TCR beta chain was sequenced within a study of blood T cell repertoires in COVID-19. Study context: Italy, Spain and the United States were the sources of the convalescent and acute COVID-19 samples. The cDNA or gDNA used as material had been derived from T cells, B-cell-depleted T cells, or PBMCs.

The CDR3 length is 14 residues. The germline V gene encodes CDR1 SGHDN and CDR2 FVKESK. Trimming cost V 4 bases and J 4 bases; bases outside gene matches: 5. Sequenced by immunoSEQ multiplex PCR; TCRdb stores in-frame clones only, minus some. The sample holds fewer than 300,000 clones; just over 90% are singletons and the top ten take around 2%. Sequencing was performed on peripheral blood. The receptor was derived from a woman aged 25 to 39 with COVID-19, enrolled during active disease. This chain links TRBV14 with TRBJ1-2; 8 positions agree with TRBD1. CDR3 DNA: TGTGCCAGCAGCCCAGGACAGGGAATCTATGGCTACACCTTC. This encodes CASSPGQGIYGYTF.